These T cell receptor beta chains were read from a single sample in a study of breast tumors, draining lymph nodes, adjacent tissues. TCRdb used MiXCR to reprocess the multiplex PCR reads, holding one entry per CDR3 protein. The data show about 80,000 distinct CDR3 sequences, with approximately 20% seen just once and 2% to 2.5% held by the top ten. Sequencing was carried out using axillary lymph node tissue. The receptors derive from a female donor with breast cancer. Some clones in this sample may be carry-over from other donors' samples. The CDR3 runs from the conserved cysteine through the conserved F or W. Fields, in order: CDR3 DNA, CDR3 protein, clone size, V gene, D gene, J gene. A D gene is named only where the DNA matches it firmly. The size field is filled for only some rows; it gives once, few, many or a size class.

TGTGCCAGCAGCCGACGGACCGACAATGAGCAGTTCTTC,CASSRRTDNEQFF,many,TRBV5-4,-,TRBJ2-1
TGTGCCACCAGCAGGGACAGGGGAAACAATGAGCAGTTCTTC,CATSRDRGNNEQFF,many,TRBV15,TRBD1,TRBJ2-1
TGTGCCAGCAGCCTCTTCGGGACAGCCTATGGCTACACCTTC,CASSLFGTAYGYTF,few,TRBV14,TRBD1,TRBJ1-2
TGTGCCACGGCACTAGCGTCCCACGAGCAGTACTTC,CATALASHEQYF,many,TRBV2,TRBD2,TRBJ2-7
TGCGCCAGCAGCAGTAATGGACAGGGCGTATCCTACGAGCAGTACTTC,CASSSNGQGVSYEQYF,many,TRBV5-1,TRBD1,TRBJ2-7
TGTGCCATCAGTGAGTCGAGGGAGACCCAGTACTTC,CAISESRETQYF,many,TRBV10-3,-,TRBJ2-5
TGTGCCACCAGCCATCGAGGGACGGACCCCTACGAGCAGTACTTC,CATSHRGTDPYEQYF,many,TRBV15,-,TRBJ2-7
TGTGCCAGCAGCTTATGGGGGGGGCTAGCGGGAGGTACAAAGAATGAGCAGTTCTTC,CASSLWGGLAGGTKNEQFF,many,TRBV7-9,TRBD2,TRBJ2-1
TGTGCCAGCAGTCCCCCGGGCATAAATGAGCAGTTCTTC,CASSPPGINEQFF,-,TRBV27,-,TRBJ2-1
TGTGCCACCACCGGGACAAACTCTGGGGCCAACGTCCTGACTTTC,CATTGTNSGANVLTF,many,TRBV15,-,TRBJ2-6
TGTGCCAGCAGTTACGGCAGGGGTGATGGCTACACCTTC,CASSYGRGDGYTF,many,TRBV6-2/TRBV6-3,-,TRBJ1-2
TGTGCCAGCAGTGCGAACCAGGGGTACGAGCAGTACTTC,CASSANQGYEQYF,many,TRBV6-1,-,TRBJ2-7
TGTGCCAGTAACGACAGGGACGCAACTAATGAAAAACTGTTTTTT,CASNDRDATNEKLFF,many,TRBV19,TRBD1,TRBJ1-4
TGTGCCAGCAGCTACCGGGAGGGAGGAGAGACCCAGTACTTC,CASSYREGGETQYF,many,TRBV5-4,TRBD2,TRBJ2-5
TGTGCCAGCAGCGCGGGACGCTACCAAGAGACCCAGTACTTC,CASSAGRYQETQYF,many,TRBV7-2,-,TRBJ2-5
TGTGCCACGAAGAAAGCGGGAGGCTACAATGAGCAGTTCTTC,CATKKAGGYNEQFF,many,TRBV15,TRBD2,TRBJ2-1
TGTGCCAGCAGCTTACGTGTAGCGGGAGGTGCAGAGACCCAGTACTTC,CASSLRVAGGAETQYF,many,TRBV7-9,TRBD2,TRBJ2-5